This is a list of T cell receptor beta chains from one sample in a study of STAT5B mutations in CD4+ large granular lymphocyte leukemia. The method was immunoSEQ multiplex PCR; TCRdb's version includes in-frame clones alone and lacks a portion of them. The table includes more than 30,000 clones, roughly 91% detected once. Sequencing was done on a sample of CD4+ T cells from blood buffy coats. The receptor source for this set is a human donor in good health. Each CDR3 is given with its conserved first and last residue. Each record gives: CDR3 DNA, CDR3 protein, D gene, V gene, J gene, clone size. D genes are given only for firm matches. Not every row has a clone size; where given, it reads once, few, many or a size class.

CDR3 DNA: TGCGCCAGCAGCTTGACAGGGGCGACCCGGGTCGATACGCAGTATTTT
CDR3 protein: CASSLTGATRVDTQYF
D gene: TRBD1
V gene: TRBV5-1
J gene: TRBJ2-3
clone size: NA

CDR3 DNA: TGTGCCAGCAGTGTGGGGACAGGGGACCAAAGCTATGGCTACACCTTC
CDR3 protein: CASSVGTGDQSYGYTF
D gene: TRBD1
V gene: TRBV2
J gene: TRBJ1-2
clone size: NA

CDR3 DNA: TGTGCCAGCAGCTTGGATGCAGATACGCAGTATTTT
CDR3 protein: CASSLDADTQYF
D gene: NA
V gene: TRBV5-4
J gene: TRBJ2-3
clone size: NA

CDR3 DNA: TGCGCCAGCAGCTTGGTCACTGGGACTAGTGCGACAGATACGCAGTATTTT
CDR3 protein: CASSLVTGTSATDTQYF
D gene: TRBD2
V gene: TRBV5-1
J gene: TRBJ2-3
clone size: NA

CDR3 DNA: TGCAGCGTTTACGGGACTAGCGGGAAGAGCTCTGGGGCCAACGTCCTGACTTTC
CDR3 protein: CSVYGTSGKSSGANVLTF
D gene: TRBD2
V gene: TRBV29-1
J gene: TRBJ2-6
clone size: NA

CDR3 DNA: TGTGCCAGTAGTCCTCAATCACAGGGCCCCGAGCAGTACTTC
CDR3 protein: CASSPQSQGPEQYF
D gene: NA
V gene: TRBV19
J gene: TRBJ2-7
clone size: NA

CDR3 DNA: TGTGCCAGCAGCTTTCCAGGAACCGGGGAGCTGTTTTTT
CDR3 protein: CASSFPGTGELFF
D gene: NA
V gene: TRBV5-4
J gene: TRBJ2-2
clone size: NA

CDR3 DNA: TGTGCCAGTACCAGGACAGGGGGCATCTACGAGCAGTACTTC
CDR3 protein: CASTRTGGIYEQYF
D gene: TRBD1
V gene: TRBV19
J gene: TRBJ2-7
clone size: NA

CDR3 DNA: TGTGCCAGCAGTGAATTGGCGGGCGCTAGCACAGATACGCAGTATTTT
CDR3 protein: CASSELAGASTDTQYF
D gene: NA
V gene: TRBV6-1
J gene: TRBJ2-3
clone size: NA

CDR3 DNA: TGTGCCAGCAGCCAAGTCCGTACCAATCAGCCCCAGCATTTT
CDR3 protein: CASSQVRTNQPQHF
D gene: NA
V gene: TRBV5-6
J gene: TRBJ1-5
clone size: NA

CDR3 DNA: TGTGCCAGCAGCTTATTAGGGCAAGCAAACTATGGCTACACCTTC
CDR3 protein: CASSLLGQANYGYTF
D gene: NA
V gene: TRBV13
J gene: TRBJ1-2
clone size: NA

CDR3 DNA: TGTGCCAGCAGCCTCGGGACAGGACAACCAACTAATGAAAAACTGTTTTTT
CDR3 protein: CASSLGTGQPTNEKLFF
D gene: TRBD1
V gene: TRBV7-6
J gene: TRBJ1-4
clone size: NA

CDR3 DNA: TGTGCCAGCAGCTCCCCACAGGGACAGTCAATCTACGAGCAGTACTTC
CDR3 protein: CASSSPQGQSIYEQYF
D gene: TRBD1
V gene: TRBV11-2
J gene: TRBJ2-7
clone size: once

CDR3 DNA: TGTGCCAGTATTCCGGGACTAGCGGGAGACGGGGCCGGGGAGCTGTTTTTT
CDR3 protein: CASIPGLAGDGAGELFF
D gene: TRBD2
V gene: TRBV19
J gene: TRBJ2-2
clone size: NA

CDR3 DNA: TGTGCCAGCTCACCTCAGAGCGCGGGCGCCTCCTACAATGAGCAGTTCTTC
CDR3 protein: CASSPQSAGASYNEQFF
D gene: NA
V gene: TRBV18
J gene: TRBJ2-1
clone size: once

CDR3 DNA: TGTGCCAGCAGTTCCCCCGGTGCAGGGGGCTCCTACGAGCAGTACTTC
CDR3 protein: CASSSPGAGGSYEQYF
D gene: TRBD1
V gene: TRBV27
J gene: TRBJ2-7
clone size: few

CDR3 DNA: TGCGCCAGCAGCGAGCTGACTAGCGGGACAGATACGCAGTATTTT
CDR3 protein: CASSELTSGTDTQYF
D gene: TRBD2
V gene: TRBV10-2
J gene: TRBJ2-3
clone size: NA

CDR3 DNA: TGTGCCAGCAGCCGCGGGACAGGGCCCTACGAGCAGTACTTC
CDR3 protein: CASSRGTGPYEQYF
D gene: TRBD1
V gene: TRBV5-6
J gene: TRBJ2-7
clone size: NA

CDR3 DNA: TGTGCCAGCAGCTTGTTTTTTAGCACAGATACGCAGTATTTT
CDR3 protein: CASSLFFSTDTQYF
D gene: NA
V gene: TRBV5-6
J gene: TRBJ2-3
clone size: NA

CDR3 DNA: TGTGCCAGCAGCCCTAGGATACAGGGATACGAGCAGTACTTC
CDR3 protein: CASSPRIQGYEQYF
D gene: NA
V gene: TRBV11-2
J gene: TRBJ2-7
clone size: once

CDR3 DNA: TGTGCCAGCAGCCCGGGGACAGGGGGGAACCAGTACTTC
CDR3 protein: CASSPGTGGNQYF
D gene: TRBD1
V gene: TRBV5-8
J gene: TRBJ2-7
clone size: NA

CDR3 DNA: TGTGCCAGCAGACAAGGACAGTTTGGCTACACCTTC
CDR3 protein: CASRQGQFGYTF
D gene: NA
V gene: TRBV28
J gene: TRBJ1-2
clone size: NA

CDR3 DNA: TGTGCCAGCAGTTCCCCAGGGGGCGCCTCCTACGAGCAGTACTTC
CDR3 protein: CASSSPGGASYEQYF
D gene: TRBD1
V gene: TRBV27
J gene: TRBJ2-7
clone size: NA

CDR3 DNA: TGTGCCATCAGTGCTGGAGGGAGCCCCGGGGAGCTGTTTTTT
CDR3 protein: CAISAGGSPGELFF
D gene: NA
V gene: TRBV10-3
J gene: TRBJ2-2
clone size: NA

CDR3 DNA: TGTGCCAGAAGTGGGTCTAGACGGTACGAGCAGTACTTC
CDR3 protein: CARSGSRRYEQYF
D gene: NA
V gene: TRBV5-3
J gene: TRBJ2-7
clone size: once

CDR3 DNA: TGTGCCAGCAGCCGCAACATTCAGTACTTC
CDR3 protein: CASSRNIQYF
D gene: NA
V gene: TRBV28
J gene: TRBJ2-4
clone size: NA

CDR3 DNA: TGTGCCAGCAGCTTGGCTCAATCAGGGGGAGGCTATGGCTACACCTTC
CDR3 protein: CASSLAQSGGGYGYTF
D gene: TRBD1
V gene: TRBV5-6
J gene: TRBJ1-2
clone size: NA

CDR3 DNA: TGCGCCAGCAGCCAAGACGGACGGATGAACACTGAAGCTTTCTTT
CDR3 protein: CASSQDGRMNTEAFF
D gene: NA
V gene: TRBV4-1
J gene: TRBJ1-1
clone size: NA

CDR3 DNA: TGTGCCAGCTCGACTAGCGCGGGCTACAATGAGCAGTTCTTC
CDR3 protein: CASSTSAGYNEQFF
D gene: TRBD2
V gene: TRBV6-1
J gene: TRBJ2-1
clone size: once

CDR3 DNA: TGTGCCAGTAGTATTAGCACTACAGATACGCAGTATTTT
CDR3 protein: CASSISTTDTQYF
D gene: NA
V gene: TRBV19
J gene: TRBJ2-3
clone size: NA

CDR3 DNA: TGTGCCAGCAGTTTACTAGCTGCTCCTGGTTCCACCGGGGAGCTGTTTTTT
CDR3 protein: CASSLLAAPGSTGELFF
D gene: NA
V gene: TRBV28
J gene: TRBJ2-2
clone size: NA

CDR3 DNA: TGTGCCAGCAGCCCCCTGGGGACGTCCTACGAGCAGTACTTC
CDR3 protein: CASSPLGTSYEQYF
D gene: NA
V gene: TRBV7-9
J gene: TRBJ2-7
clone size: NA

CDR3 DNA: TGTGCCAGCAGCTTGGGGACAGGGGGAGGTAGAAGCAATCAGCCCCAGCATTTT
CDR3 protein: CASSLGTGGGRSNQPQHF
D gene: TRBD1
V gene: TRBV5-5
J gene: TRBJ1-5
clone size: few

CDR3 DNA: TGCGCCAGCAGCAGTCAGATGAACACTGAAGCTTTCTTT
CDR3 protein: CASSSQMNTEAFF
D gene: NA
V gene: TRBV5-1
J gene: TRBJ1-1
clone size: NA

CDR3 DNA: TGTGCCAGCAGCCAAGAAGGCATCTCTGGGGCCAACGTCCTGACTTTC
CDR3 protein: CASSQEGISGANVLTF
D gene: NA
V gene: TRBV4-2
J gene: TRBJ2-6
clone size: once

CDR3 DNA: TGTGCCAGCAGCCGGAGACTAGCGGGAGGTCCCTCGTACCAAGAGACCCAGTACTTC
CDR3 protein: CASSRRLAGGPSYQETQYF
D gene: TRBD2
V gene: TRBV5-6
J gene: TRBJ2-5
clone size: NA

CDR3 DNA: TGTGCCAGCAGCTTAGTAAGTGGGGTATACGAGCAGTACTTC
CDR3 protein: CASSLVSGVYEQYF
D gene: NA
V gene: TRBV7-8
J gene: TRBJ2-7
clone size: NA

CDR3 DNA: TGTGCCAGCAGCCGACGGGAGCAGTACTTC
CDR3 protein: CASSRREQYF
D gene: NA
V gene: TRBV28
J gene: TRBJ2-7
clone size: NA

CDR3 DNA: TGTGCCAGTAGTAAGCAACCGGGACTAGCGGGGGGTGAGCAGTTCTTC
CDR3 protein: CASSKQPGLAGGEQFF
D gene: TRBD2
V gene: TRBV19
J gene: TRBJ2-1
clone size: NA

CDR3 DNA: TGTGCCAGCTCAGCTAGGGCCTTGAATCCGAACACTGAAGCTTTCTTT
CDR3 protein: CASSARALNPNTEAFF
D gene: NA
V gene: TRBV18
J gene: TRBJ1-1
clone size: NA

CDR3 DNA: TGCGCCAGCAGTTCGTCGGCCAAAAACATTCAGTACTTC
CDR3 protein: CASSSSAKNIQYF
D gene: NA
V gene: TRBV10-1
J gene: TRBJ2-4
clone size: NA

CDR3 DNA: TGTGCCAGCAGCTATGGTGAGGAGCAGTTCTTC
CDR3 protein: CASSYGEEQFF
D gene: NA
V gene: TRBV11-2
J gene: TRBJ2-1
clone size: NA

CDR3 DNA: TGTGCCAGCAGTCTACTAGCGGGAGGGAGAATGAATGAGCAGTTCTTC
CDR3 protein: CASSLLAGGRMNEQFF
D gene: TRBD2
V gene: TRBV28
J gene: TRBJ2-1
clone size: NA

CDR3 DNA: TGTGCCAGCAGTTACGGGGACAGCGAGCAGTATTTT
CDR3 protein: CASSYGDSEQYF
D gene: TRBD1
V gene: TRBV6-5
J gene: TRBJ2-3
clone size: NA

CDR3 DNA: TGTGCCAGCAAAAAACTCCCGGGTGGGAACGAGCAGTACTTC
CDR3 protein: CASKKLPGGNEQYF
D gene: NA
V gene: TRBV6-5
J gene: TRBJ2-7
clone size: NA

CDR3 DNA: TGTGCCAGCAGCTCATCTTCCCCGGGGGGCTACAATGAGCAGTTCTTC
CDR3 protein: CASSSSSPGGYNEQFF
D gene: TRBD2
V gene: TRBV11-3
J gene: TRBJ2-1
clone size: NA

CDR3 DNA: TGTGCCAGCAGTGGGGTCGACAGGGTAGGCCAGCCCCAGCATTTT
CDR3 protein: CASSGVDRVGQPQHF
D gene: TRBD1
V gene: TRBV28
J gene: TRBJ1-5
clone size: NA

CDR3 DNA: TGCGCCAGCAGTGATGTAGGACAGGGGCGCTATGGCTACACCTTC
CDR3 protein: CASSDVGQGRYGYTF
D gene: TRBD1
V gene: TRBV10-2
J gene: TRBJ1-2
clone size: NA